This T cell receptor (beta chain) was obtained from a study of cytomegalovirus exposure and HLA in healthy donors. Overall study results and limits: About 87% or about 30% of the time was how often most TCR beta V segments were productive, according to an earlier analysis. Exclusion applied to some V segments, including TRBV6-2 and TRBV6-3, as they were indistinguishable.

The V end lost 5 bases, the J end lost 5 bases, and 7 bases lay between the germline ends. CDR1 SGHTA and CDR2 FQGTGA come from the germline V gene. CDR3 length: 11 residues. A note on this clone: Its antigen is not identified.

PCR primers comprised 60 Vbeta and 13 Jbeta primers. TCRdb keeps only in-frame clones here, not all; method: immunoSEQ multiplex PCR. The profile shows 180,000 or so clones, approximately 80% of them singletons. Sequencing input: PBMCs. This clonotype was obtained from a woman in her fifties or sixties in good health and CMV-seropositive. The V call is TRBV7-3, the J call TRBJ2-7, with D unresolved. CDR3: CASSPVDEQYF. CDR3 in DNA: TGTGCCAGCAGCCCAGTCGACGAGCAGTACTTC. The full variable domain, its missing parts supplied by reference TRBV7-3 and TRBJ2-7, is GAGVSQTPSNKVTEKGKYVELRCDPISGHTALYWYRQSLGQGPEFLIYFQGTGAADDSGLPNDRFFAVRPEGSVSTLKIQRTERGDSAVYLCASSPVDEQYFGPGTRLTVT.